Presented here are 16 T cell receptor beta chains from one specimen sequenced in a study of T cells in Graves' hyperthyroidism and ophthalmopathy (dated by TCRdb to the late 2010s). Library creation used multiplex PCR. Data came from an Illumina HiSeq 2000. The TCR beta CDR3 regions were amplified from the RNA transcripts. A first-round RT-PCR of the TCR CDR3 used the HTBI primer set with the Qiagen OneStep RT-PCR kit. In-frame beta chains were kept once TCRdb had trimmed the public reads at Q25 with fastp and called clones with MiXCR. Each entry merges the rows of one CDR3 protein and shows their most common DNA and genes. The sample table contains some 720,000 distinct CDR3 sequences; only one count was recorded for about 16% of them. The top ten clonotypes cover under 10% of the sample. Sequencing was performed on blood. The receptors originated from a man between 18 and 35 years old with Graves' hyperthyroidism.

A few counts support this clonotype. The CDR3 DNA is TGCAGTGCTAGGGTTGCGGTTGAAGCTTTCTTT. It is translated as CSARVAVEAFF. J is TRBJ1-1 and V is TRBV20-1; no reliable D call. From germline, CDR1 is DFQATT and CDR2 SNEGSKA (reference sequence). V lost 3 bases, J lost 7 bases, and 9 bases lay in between. The CDR3 has 11 residues.

This clonotype appeared many times. The J gene is TRBJ1-6, the V gene TRBV28, with a weak D call TRBD1 (6 bases). CDR1 and CDR2 (germline): MDHEN, SYDVKM. This CDR3 spans 16 amino acids. The V end was cut by 6 bases, the J end by 4 bases, with 16 bases between. The DNA of the CDR3 is TGTGCCAGCAGCTGGGCGTCGAGGGGGTATAATTCACCCCTCCACTTT. Protein product: CASSWASRGYNSPLHF. Using reference TRBV28 and TRBJ1-6 for the parts outside the CDR3, the full variable domain is DVKVTQSSRYLVKRTGEKVFLECVQDMDHENMFWYRQDPGLGLRLIYFSYDVKMKEKGDIPEGYSVSREKKERFSLILESASTNQTSMYLCASSWASRGYNSPLHFGNGTRLTVT.

The rearrangement joins TRBV20-1 to TRBJ2-2, with 12 bases that match TRBD2. CDR3 length: 17 residues. Per the germline V gene, CDR1 is DFQATT and CDR2 is SNEGSKA (reference sequence). V lost 0 bases to trimming and J lost 9 bases; unmatched junction nucleotides: 11. In nucleotides, the CDR3 is TGCAGTGCTAGAGATCTTGCCGGGACTAGCGGGCTTCGGGAGCTGTTTTTT. This encodes CSARDLAGTSGLRELFF.

There are many counts of this clonotype. This chain joins TRBV6-2 or TRBV6-3 and TRBJ2-1, with 9 bases matching TRBD2. Germline values: CDR1 MNHEY, CDR2 SVGEGT. V gave up 5 bases and J gave up 0 bases; unmatched junction bases: 8. The CDR3 has 17 residues. The CDR3 loop reads CASSRIFSGGSYNEQFF. DNA for the CDR3: TGTGCCAGCAGTCGCATATTTAGCGGGGGCTCCTACAATGAGCAGTTCTTC.

On this clonotype itself: A much larger clone sits a single nucleotide away, making a read error possible. The chain combines TRBV24-1 with TRBJ2-5; D is unclear. Trimming left V 5 bases short and J 1 base short, with 10 bases between. The CDR3 totals 14 residues. The germline CDR1 and CDR2 sequences are KGHDR and SFDVKD. The CDR3 sequence is CATSGPGSQETQYF. CDR3 in DNA: TGTGCCACCAGTGGCCCCGGCTCCCAAGAGACCCAGTACTTC.

In this sample, this clonotype turned up many times. This sequence joins TRBV5-1 and TRBJ1-1; D remains unclear. The germline CDR1 and CDR2 sequences are SGHRS and YFSETQ. The CDR3 sequence is 15 residues long. The V end lost 0 bases, the J end lost 5 bases, and 14 bases lay between the germline ends. Here the CDR3 DNA reads TGCGCCAGCAGCTTGGGGCTCCGGTGGACGACTGAAGCTTTCTTT. It yields the protein CASSLGLRWTTEAFF. The full variable domain, rest sourced from reference TRBV5-1 and TRBJ1-1, is KAGVTQTPRYLIKTRGQQVTLSCSPISGHRSVSWYQQTPGQGLQFLFEYFSETQRNKGNFPGRFSGRQFSNSRSEMNVSTLELGDSALYLCASSLGLRWTTEAFFGQGTRLTVV.

The chain links TRBV20-1 to TRBJ2-5; the D is unclear. CDR3 length: 14 residues. V gave up 5 bases and J gave up 2 bases, with 15 bases separating them. The germline V gene encodes CDR1 DFQATT and CDR2 SNEGSKA (reference sequence). CDR3 nucleotides: TGCAGTGCTGGGGTGCCGGGCAGTCAAGAGACCCAGTACTTC. Translated: CSAGVPGSQETQYF.

To note about this clonotype: This may be a read error, as it is one base from a much larger clone. The J gene is TRBJ2-1, the V gene TRBV28, with 10 bases fitting TRBD2. The CDR3 totals 16 residues. V dropped 6 bases and J dropped 5; count of bases not matched to a gene: 10. The germline gives CDR1 MDHEN, CDR2 SYDVKM. The CDR3 DNA reads TGTGCCAGCAGCCTCAACCTAGCGGGAGCCCACAATGAGCAGTTCTTC. This encodes CASSLNLAGAHNEQFF.

The sample holds many counts of this clonotype. The chain joins TRBV28 to TRBJ2-1; D call uncertain. There are 11 residues in the CDR3. The germline V gene encodes CDR1 MDHEN and CDR2 SYDVKM. The V and J ends lost 6 bases and 7 bases respectively, with 7 bases between them. The chain's CDR3 is CASSPRNEQFF. The CDR3, as DNA: TGTGCCAGCAGCCCCCGGAATGAGCAGTTCTTC.

The CDR3 here is CAGRGWRGYTF. The DNA of the CDR3 is TGTGCCGGCCGAGGGTGGAGGGGCTACACCTTC. This chain links TRBV11-3 with TRBJ1-2; D is undetermined. The V end was cut by 11 bases, the J end by 8 bases, with 15 bases between. This CDR3 is built from 11 residues. Germline assignment: CDR1 SGHNT and CDR2 YENEEA.

A word on this clonotype: Being one base from a much bigger clone, this may be a read error. This sequence joins TRBV20-1 and TRBJ2-1, with D possibly matching TRBD1 (6 bases). CDR3 length: 11 amino acids. CDR1 DFQATT and CDR2 SNEGSKA come from the germline V gene (reference sequence). The CDR3 is CSAGQYSEQFF. The CDR3 nucleotides are TGCAGTGCTGGACAGTACAGTGAGCAGTTCTTC.

Ten or more counts support this clonotype. The chain recombines TRBV3-1 with TRBJ2-3, with 10 bases fitting TRBD2. The J segment lost 3 bases and the V segment lost 4 bases, leaving 4 bases of the junction unmatched. There are 15 residues in the CDR3. Looked up from germline, CDR1 is LGHDT and CDR2 is YNNKEL (reference sequence). The CDR3 reads CASSLTSGKTDTQYF. CDR3 nucleotides: TGTGCCAGCAGCCTCACTAGCGGGAAAACAGATACGCAGTATTTT.

The gene calls are TRBV10-1 and TRBJ2-1, with 14 bases fitting TRBD2. There are 19 residues in the CDR3. V was pared by 4 bases and J by 4 bases, with 12 bases of the junction left unmatched. The germline gives CDR1 WNHNN, CDR2 SYGVQD (reference sequence). DNA for the CDR3: TGCGCCAGCAGTGGTCATCCGGGACTAGCGGGAGAATATTACAATGAGCAGTTCTTC. As protein: CASSGHPGLAGEYYNEQFF.

The gene calls are TRBV24-1 and TRBJ1-2, with D hard to call. CDR1 is KGHDR and CDR2 is SFDVKD in the germline V gene. This CDR3 has 13 residues. V dropped 6 bases and J dropped 2 bases, with 9 bases sitting between them. The CDR3 spells CATSPGSNYGYTF. DNA of the CDR3: TGTGCCACCAGTCCAGGTTCGAACTATGGCTACACCTTC.

This clonotype appeared a few times. The chain employs TRBV19 and TRBJ2-3; tentatively, D is TRBD2 (5 bases). CDR3 length: 13 amino acids. Per germline, CDR1 LNHDA and CDR2 SQIVND (reference sequence). V was trimmed by 3 bases and J by 8 bases, leaving 12 bases between them. The CDR3, as DNA: TGTGCCAGTAGTATTGCGGGCCGCGGTACGCAGTATTTT. Translated, it gives CASSIAGRGTQYF.

The chain couples TRBV14 to TRBJ1-2; a weak D match, TRBD1 (6 bases). Germline CDR1 reads SGHDN; CDR2 reads FVKESK. The V and J ends lost 4 bases and 6 bases respectively, with 12 bases between them. CDR3 size: 13 residues. In DNA, the CDR3 is TGTGCCAGCAGCCCAGGGACATTCCATGGCTACACCTTC. Protein: CASSPGTFHGYTF.